Presented here are 25 T cell receptor beta chains from one specimen sequenced in a study of blood T cell repertoires in COVID-19. Here immunoSEQ multiplex PCR was the method, and the copy in TCRdb shows in-frame clones only, minus some. The sample lists about 110,000 clones, around four fifths occurring once. The material sequenced was peripheral blood. The receptors originated from a woman aged 55-69 years with acute or convalescent COVID-19.

The chain has TRBV30 and TRBJ1-4; D perhaps matches TRBD1 (6 bases). Germline V gives CDR1 GTSNPN, CDR2 SVGIG (reference sequence). This CDR3 has 13 residues. Between the trimmed V and J ends, which lost 5 bases and 6 bases, there was a span of 13 bases. The chain's CDR3 is CAWEQGGDEKLFF. The CDR3 nucleotides read TGTGCCTGGGAACAGGGTGGAGATGAAAAACTGTTTTTT.

The CDR3: CASSGNRANEQYF. The DNA of the CDR3 is TGTGCCAGCAGCGGGAACAGGGCTAACGAGCAGTACTTC. The rearrangement joins TRBV14 to TRBJ2-7, with TRBD1 as a possible D gene (6 bases). The CDR3 has 13 residues. Trimming left V 5 bases short and J 5 bases short, with 13 bases between. The germline V gene has CDR1 SGHDN and CDR2 FVKESK.

This clone was seen once. The chain uses TRBV6-4 and TRBJ2-5; 7 bases line up with TRBD2. The V gene end was trimmed by 6 bases and the J gene end by 6 bases; junction bases not matched to a gene: 10. The CDR3 is made up of 14 amino acids. The germline gives CDR1 MRHNA, CDR2 SNTAGT. As DNA, the CDR3 is TGTGCCAGCAGCCCGACTAGCTCGGTCAAGACCCAGTACTTC. Protein: CASSPTSSVKTQYF.

V usage is TRBV5-8 and J usage is TRBJ2-7, with D possibly TRBD2 on 5 matching bases. Trimming took 4 bases from V and 3 from J, leaving 11 bases between them. Per the germline V gene, CDR1 is SGHTS and CDR2 is YDEGEE. This CDR3 has 13 amino acids. CDR3 sequence reads: CASSKRAGYEQYF. DNA of the CDR3: TGTGCCAGCAGCAAGAGGGCCGGCTACGAGCAGTACTTC.

The chain recombines TRBV19 with TRBJ1-1; a possible D gene is TRBD1 (6 bases). The ends were cut back, 8 bases at V and 5 bases at J, with 15 bases in the middle. The CDR3 sequence is 13 residues long. Per the germline V gene, CDR1 is LNHDA and CDR2 is SQIVND (reference sequence). CDR3 region: CASRHRDGTEAFF. The CDR3 bases are TGTGCCAGTCGTCACAGGGACGGGACTGAAGCTTTCTTT.

The genes are TRBV23-1 and TRBJ2-1; perhaps TRBD1 as D (6 bases). TRBV23-1 is an open reading frame, and its role is uncertain. CDR3 length: 15 residues. The V and J ends lost 7 bases and 6 bases respectively, with 19 bases between them. CDR3 nucleotides: TGCGCCAGCATCAAAGCGGCAGGGGAAGGCAATGAGCAGTTCTTC. Translating it yields CASIKAAGEGNEQFF.

This clone was counted a single time. V and J are TRBV7-9 and TRBJ1-1; D remains ambiguous. The germline gives CDR1 SEHNR, CDR2 FQNEAQ (reference sequence). Trimming removed 1 base from V and 11 bases from J, with 8 bases in between. This CDR3 is 11 amino acids long. The CDR3 reads CASSLEREAFF. In nucleotides, the CDR3 is TGTGCCAGCAGCTTAGAGCGAGAGGCTTTCTTT.

The rearrangement uses TRBV4-3 and TRBJ1-2; no firm D call. The germline V gene encodes CDR1 LGHNA and CDR2 YSLEER. V gave up 4 bases and J gave up 4 bases, with 16 bases separating them. This CDR3 has 15 residues. CDR3 nucleotides: TGCGCCAGCAGCCTGGAGCTGGCCCATTCCTATGGCTACACCTTC. Its translation: CASSLELAHSYGYTF.

CDR3 residues: CASSSPGNTEAFF. For the CDR3, the DNA is TGTGCCAGCAGTTCCCCGGGGAACACTGAAGCTTTCTTT. V usage is TRBV12-3 or TRBV12-4 and J usage is TRBJ1-1; the D is unclear. Trimming stripped 4 bases from V and 1 base from J, with 7 bases between. The CDR3 loop spans 13 amino acids.

V usage is TRBV28 and J usage is TRBJ2-7; 9 bases are shared with TRBD1. This CDR3 spans 14 amino acids. Germline assignment: CDR1 MDHEN and CDR2 SYDVKM. J was trimmed by 5 bases and V by 5 bases; bases with no gene match: 7. The CDR3 DNA sequence: TGTGCCAGCAGTGTAACAGGGGGCGCGGACGAGCAGTACTTC. It is translated as CASSVTGGADEQYF.

The rearrangement joins TRBV30 to TRBJ1-1; TRBD1 might be the D (5 bases). V was trimmed by 0 bases and J by 7 bases, leaving 15 bases between them. The CDR3 has 14 amino acids. Germline V gene data show CDR1 as GTSNPN and CDR2 as SVGIG (reference sequence). This CDR3 reads CAWSVGQGDVEAFF. CDR3 bases: TGTGCCTGGAGTGTGGGGCAGGGCGATGTTGAAGCTTTCTTT.

The gene calls are TRBV3-1 (or the pseudogene TRBV3-2) and TRBJ1-5; no clear D. The CDR3 spans 13 residues. Trimming pared 3 bases from V and 5 bases from J, leaving 8 bases between. Germline CDR1 and CDR2: LGHDT and YNNKEL (reference sequence). The DNA of the CDR3 is TGTGCCAGCAGCCAGGGCCCGGATCAGCCCCAGCATTTT. This translates into CASSQGPDQPQHF.

The CDR3: CASSRLLAAFYNEQFF. The CDR3 DNA reads TGCGCCAGCAGCCGCTTACTAGCGGCTTTCTACAATGAGCAGTTCTTC. The chain recombines TRBV4-1 with TRBJ2-1; TRBD2 matches 8 bases. This CDR3 spans 16 amino acids. The junction had 8 bases not matched to a gene; V was cut back by 4 bases and J by 3 bases. Germline V gene lookup returns CDR1 MGHRA and CDR2 YSYEKL.

The chain uses TRBV7-8 and TRBJ1-5, with D tentatively TRBD1 (5 bases). CDR1 and CDR2 from the germline V gene are SGHVS and FQNEAQ. The ends were cut back, 1 base at V and 2 bases at J, with 12 bases in the middle. This CDR3 has 16 residues. CDR3: CASSLDRPKGNQPQHF. CDR3 DNA sequence: TGTGCCAGCAGCTTAGACAGGCCTAAGGGCAATCAGCCCCAGCATTTT.

The rearrangement links TRBV7-9 to TRBJ1-4; 8 bases map to TRBD1. The length of the CDR3 is 14 residues. Trimming cost V 3 bases and J 8 bases; bases outside gene matches: 5. Germline loops: CDR1 SEHNR, CDR2 FQNEAQ (reference sequence). This CDR3 reads CASSFAGGNEKLFF. The CDR3 DNA follows: TGTGCCAGCAGCTTCGCAGGGGGCAACGAAAAACTGTTTTTT.

CDR3: CASSPSGLAGGNEQFF. The DNA for the CDR3 is TGTGCCAGCAGCCCCTCGGGACTAGCGGGAGGTAATGAGCAGTTCTTC. The V call is TRBV2, the J call TRBJ2-1; 15 bases are a match to TRBD2. Germline V lookup: CDR1 SNHLY, CDR2 FYNNEI. J lost 7 bases, V lost 6 bases, and 7 bases had no gene match. The CDR3 is 16 amino acids.

V gene TRBV6-7 combines with J gene TRBJ2-7, with TRBD2 matching over 13 bases. TRBV6-7 is an ORF; its function is uncertain. The CDR3 contains 19 residues. V trimming: 5 bases; J trimming: 2 bases; junction bases outside the gene matches: 15. CDR3 nucleotides: TGTGCCAGCAGTACCGTCGGGACTAGCGGGAACCTAATTCCCTACGAGCAGTACTTC. It codes for CASSTVGTSGNLIPYEQYF.

This chain links TRBV27 with TRBJ1-2, with TRBD1 matching over 8 bases. Germline CDR1 MNHEY, CDR2 SMNVEV (reference sequence). The J segment lost 2 bases and the V segment lost 5 bases, leaving 1 base of the junction unmatched. This CDR3 has 13 residues. CDR3 loop: CASSRQGNYGYTF. Written as DNA, the CDR3 is TGTGCCAGCAGTCGACAGGGGAACTATGGCTACACCTTC.

The chain recombines TRBV27 with TRBJ1-5; D ambiguous. CDR1 and CDR2 from the germline V gene are MNHEY and SMNVEV (reference sequence). V dropped 6 bases and J dropped 10 bases, with 19 bases sitting between them. The CDR3 length is 14 residues. This chain's CDR3 is CASRPNEFSAPQHF. The CDR3 bases are TGTGCCAGCAGGCCTAACGAATTCTCCGCTCCCCAGCATTTT.

The chain joins TRBV10-3 to TRBJ1-1, with D unclear. The V end was cut by 4 bases, the J end by 1 base, with 7 bases between. Germline V gene sequence: CDR1 ENHRY, CDR2 SYGVKD. The CDR3 has 13 residues. The CDR3 here is CAISVRENTEAFF. The CDR3 nucleotides read TGTGCCATCAGTGTGCGGGAGAACACTGAAGCTTTCTTT.

The chain recombines TRBV5-1 with TRBJ2-5; 10 nucleotides align to TRBD2. Germline V gives CDR1 SGHRS, CDR2 YFSETQ. V lost 5 bases, J lost 5 bases, and 15 bases stayed unmatched. This CDR3 is 17 amino acids long. The DNA for the CDR3 is TGCGCCAGCAGTAAAGGACTAGCGGTTTCCATGGGGGAGACCCAGTACTTC. It specifies CASSKGLAVSMGETQYF.

The chain uses TRBV7-9 and TRBJ2-7; possibly TRBD2 for D (6 bases). This CDR3 has 16 residues. CDR1 SEHNR and CDR2 FQNEAQ come from the germline V gene (reference sequence). V shed 2 bases and J shed 7 bases, with 21 bases lying between them. The CDR3 DNA follows: TGTGCCAGCAGCTTAAGTGGGGCGGGAACCTCTGAGGAGCAGTACTTC. It yields the protein CASSLSGAGTSEEQYF.

There are a few counts of this clone. This chain uses TRBV7-2 with TRBJ2-7; 7 bases agree with TRBD1. Germline-derived CDR1 and CDR2 are SGHTA and FQGNSA. The CDR3 spans 15 residues. The J segment lost 3 bases and the V segment lost 5 bases, leaving 10 bases of the junction unmatched. The CDR3 DNA sequence: TGTGCCAGCAGCATAACCGGGACAGAGGACTACGAGCAGTACTTC. This codes for CASSITGTEDYEQYF.

This clone was seen a single time. The CDR3 sequence is CASSRTPPYGYTF. In DNA form, the CDR3 reads TGCGCCAGTTCTAGGACACCTCCCTATGGCTACACCTTC. The genes are TRBV5-1 and TRBJ1-2; a possible D gene is TRBD1 (5 bases). Germline V CDR1 and CDR2: SGHRS, YFSETQ. V gave up 8 bases and J gave up 4 bases, with 15 bases separating them. The CDR3 has 13 residues.

The chain links TRBV5-1 to TRBJ1-4, with D hard to call. CDR1 SGHRS and CDR2 YFSETQ come from the germline V gene. The CDR3 runs to 13 residues. Trimming pared 0 bases from V and 8 bases from J, leaving 8 bases between. The CDR3 loop is CASSLEAGEKLFF. The DNA for the CDR3 is TGCGCCAGCAGCTTGGAGGCGGGCGAAAAACTGTTTTTT.